The next 24 T cell receptor beta chains were all read from a single sample in a study of shared clonotypes between healthy human individuals. CD45RO-negative, CCR7-positively selected cells formed the naive CD8 fraction, excluding terminally differentiated effector memory CD45RA+ cells. Data came from immunoSEQ multiplex PCR; TCRdb stores just in-frame clones and leaves some out. This sample yields about 2.2 million clones, of which 80% to 95% are seen a single time; 1.5% to 2% belongs to the top ten. Material: naive CD8+ T cells from PBMCs. Source of these receptors: a man between 18 and 29 years old in good health. Some clones in this sample may be carry-over from other donors' samples.

V and J are TRBV6-5 and TRBJ2-6; the D gene could be TRBD1 or TRBD2 (5 bases each). The CDR3 has 15 amino acids. The germline V and J ends were trimmed by 0 bases and 6 bases, with 9 bases remaining between them. The V gene's germline CDR1 is MNHEY and CDR2 SVGAGI. CDR3 in DNA: TGTGCCAGCAGTTACTCGGGGGTTGAGGCCAACGTCCTGACTTTC. Its translation: CASSYSGVEANVLTF.

Details on this clone: Other DNA sequences in the sample encode the same CDR3. V gene TRBV4-1 combines with J gene TRBJ1-1; D is unresolved. This CDR3 is built from 14 residues. Trimming removed 0 bases from V and 1 base from J, with 6 bases in between. Germline V gene data show CDR1 as MGHRA and CDR2 as YSYEKL. The CDR3 region is CASSQDRTNTEAFF. The CDR3 DNA is TGCGCCAGCAGCCAAGATAGGACGAACACTGAAGCTTTCTTT.

The genes are TRBV6-1 and TRBJ1-2; weak D call: TRBD1 (5 bases). The CDR3 consists of 14 residues. Trimming shortened V by 3 bases and J by 5 bases, and 13 bases separated the two germline ends. Germline CDR1 MNHNS, CDR2 SASEGT. CDR3 in amino acids: CASSDRGGSYGYTF. The DNA of the CDR3 is TGTGCCAGCAGTGATCGGGGGGGATCGTATGGCTACACCTTC.

The gene calls are TRBV10-3 and TRBJ1-1; 12 bases align to TRBD1. The CDR3 spans 16 residues. Germline loops: CDR1 ENHRY, CDR2 SYGVKD. Losses at the gene ends were 5 bases for V and 5 bases for J; bases not matched to a gene: 9. CDR3 in amino acids: CAISIGTGGVGTEAFF. The CDR3 nucleotides are TGTGCCATCAGTATAGGGACAGGGGGCGTAGGGACTGAAGCTTTCTTT.

In its sample, this clone was seen once. The chain uses TRBV30 and TRBJ1-1, with no clear D. Germline CDR1 is GTSNPN and CDR2 is SVGIG (reference sequence). The CDR3 has 14 residues. V lost 8 bases and J 0 bases, leaving 16 bases between the germline ends. DNA for the CDR3: TGTGCCCTAAGGGCAGACCTAGTGAACACTGAAGCTTTCTTT. Translation: CALRADLVNTEAFF. Based on the CDR3 plus reference TRBV30 and TRBJ1-1, the full variable domain is SQTIHQWPATLVQPVGSPLSLECTVEGTSNPNLYWYRQAAGRGLQLLFYSVGIGQISSEVPQNLSASRPQDRQFILSSKKLLLSDSGFYLCALRADLVNTEAFFGQGTRLTVV.

The chain uses TRBV30 and TRBJ2-7; D gene ambiguous. Between the trimmed V and J ends, which lost 2 bases and 2 bases, there was a span of 10 bases. The CDR3 is 13 amino acids. Germline CDR1 reads GTSNPN; CDR2 reads SVGIG (reference sequence). In DNA form, the CDR3 reads TGTGCCTGGAGTATAACCAGAACCTACGAGCAGTACTTC. Translating it yields CAWSITRTYEQYF.

The genes are TRBV7-9 and TRBJ2-1, with TRBD2 matching 14 bases. The CDR3 loop spans 14 amino acids. CDR1 and CDR2 (germline): SEHNR, FQNEAQ (reference sequence). The ends lost 10 bases at V and 6 bases at J; junction bases unmatched: 5. CDR3 bases: TGTGCCACCAGGGGGACTAGCGGGGGCAATGAGCAGTTCTTC. Residues: CATRGTSGGNEQFF.

This chain joins TRBV19 and TRBJ2-2, with D possibly TRBD1 on 6 matching bases. The CDR3 totals 14 residues. V was trimmed by 8 bases and J by 0 bases, leaving 10 bases between them. Looked up from germline, CDR1 is LNHDA and CDR2 is SQIVND (reference sequence). The CDR3 DNA is TGTGCCAGTTTGGGGGCAGCGAACACCGGGGAGCTGTTTTTT. It specifies CASLGAANTGELFF.

This clone was found once. This chain joins TRBV11-2 and TRBJ2-1, with 12 bases that match TRBD2. V trimming: 1 base; J trimming: 8 bases; junction bases outside the gene matches: 12. The CDR3 is made up of 18 amino acids. CDR1 is SGHAT and CDR2 is FQNNGV in the germline V gene. The CDR3 DNA reads as TGTGCCAGCAGCTTAGGGCTAGCGGGAGGGCCGGGAGTGGATGAGCAGTTCTTC. This gives the protein CASSLGLAGGPGVDEQFF.

The rearrangement joins TRBV7-9 to TRBJ2-5; D remains ambiguous. CDR3 length: 16 amino acids. The V gene's germline CDR1 is SEHNR and CDR2 FQNEAQ (reference sequence). The V and J ends lost 5 bases and 5 bases respectively, with 21 bases between them. In DNA form, the CDR3 reads TGTGCCAGCAGCCACTCCGGACCCGTGGGGTGGGAGACCCAGTACTTC. Translation gives CASSHSGPVGWETQYF.

The V and J genes are TRBV12-5 and TRBJ2-3; TRBD2 agrees at 7 bases. Looked up from germline, CDR1 is LGHNT and CDR2 is FRNRAP. CDR3 size: 19 residues. Losses at the gene ends were 7 bases for V and 2 bases for J; bases not matched to a gene: 21. Here the CDR3 DNA reads TGTGCTAGTGCCTTGGGGGATCCGGGACTACCCAGACTCACAGATACGCAGTATTTT. Translating it yields CASALGDPGLPRLTDTQYF.

The chain employs TRBV28 and TRBJ1-1; no clear D. The V end lost 2 bases, the J end lost 7 bases, and 11 bases lay between the germline ends. The CDR3 has 13 residues. Germline loops: CDR1 MDHEN, CDR2 SYDVKM. The CDR3 is CASSLASTREAFF. The CDR3 DNA follows: TGTGCCAGCAGTTTAGCCAGCACCCGTGAAGCTTTCTTT.

V gene TRBV9 combines with J gene TRBJ1-2; 8 bases line up with TRBD1. The CDR3 loop spans 18 amino acids. V trimming: 3 bases; J trimming: 13 bases; junction bases outside the gene matches: 26. Per the germline V gene, CDR1 is SGDLS and CDR2 is YYNGEE. CDR3 residues: CASSGPATGLDRGRHLTF. The CDR3 DNA is TGTGCCAGCAGCGGCCCAGCGACAGGCCTCGACAGGGGTAGACATCTCACCTTC.

The rearrangement joins TRBV7-9 to TRBJ1-1, with D hard to call. This CDR3 has 13 residues. V gave up 8 bases and J gave up 1 base, with 11 bases separating them. CDR1 and CDR2 (germline): SEHNR, FQNEAQ (reference sequence). The DNA of the CDR3 is TGTGCCAGCGCCGGGCAGGCGAACACTGAAGCTTTCTTT. This codes for CASAGQANTEAFF.

The chain couples TRBV14 to TRBJ1-3; D is ambiguous. V was pared by 2 bases and J by 1 base, with 0 bases between. The CDR3 consists of 12 residues. Germline V gene data show CDR1 as SGHDN and CDR2 as FVKESK. The CDR3 sequence is CASSQSGNTIYF. The CDR3 bases are TGTGCCAGCAGCCAATCTGGAAACACCATATATTTT.

The V and J genes are TRBV19 and TRBJ2-2; 13 bases fit TRBD2. CDR1 LNHDA and CDR2 SQIVND come from the germline V gene (reference sequence). The CDR3 is 21 amino acids. J gave up 1 base and V 0 bases, and 11 bases lay outside the gene matches. CDR3 region: CASSIDRGLAGLLWNTGELFF. In DNA, the CDR3 is TGTGCCAGTAGTATAGATCGGGGACTAGCGGGACTTCTATGGAACACCGGGGAGCTGTTTTTT.

Points on this clone: This specimen includes other DNA sequences encoding the same CDR3. The rearrangement joins TRBV6-5 to TRBJ2-5; D unresolved. The CDR3 sequence is 11 residues long. Trimming took 3 bases from V and 5 from J, leaving 4 bases between them. CDR1 is MNHEY and CDR2 is SVGAGI in the germline V gene. CDR3 nucleotide sequence: TGTGCCAGCAGTTATGGGGAGACCCAGTACTTC. Its translation is CASSYGETQYF.

This rearrangement joins TRBV19 to TRBJ1-1; D is perhaps TRBD1 (6 bases). The germline CDR1 and CDR2 sequences are LNHDA and SQIVND (reference sequence). CDR3 size: 13 residues. V gave up 4 bases and J gave up 0 bases, with 6 bases separating them. CDR3 DNA: TGTGCCAGTAGTACAGGGGTGAACACTGAAGCTTTCTTT. Its protein is CASSTGVNTEAFF.

The chain carries TRBV7-9 and TRBJ1-2; 7 positions match TRBD1. The CDR3 has 14 residues. Trimming at V came to 5 bases and at J to 3 bases, leaving 6 bases not matched to a gene. The germline V gene encodes CDR1 SEHNR and CDR2 FQNEAQ (reference sequence). The CDR3 spells CASSRVDRDYGYTF. Written as DNA, the CDR3 is TGTGCCAGCAGCCGGGTAGACAGGGACTATGGCTACACCTTC.

The V call is TRBV27, the J call TRBJ2-2; 7 nucleotides align to TRBD2. The CDR3 totals 14 residues. Per the germline V gene, CDR1 is MNHEY and CDR2 is SMNVEV (reference sequence). The trim removed 6 bases at V and 7 bases at J, leaving 8 bases unmatched. The CDR3 DNA follows: TGTGCCAGCAGGGAGGGAGGGCCAGGCGGGGAGCTGTTTTTT. This gives the protein CASREGGPGGELFF.

With regard to this clone: Other DNA variants within this sample encode the same CDR3. The chain employs TRBV6-1 and TRBJ1-5, with 8 bases that match TRBD1. The V segment lost 6 bases and the J segment 0 bases; nucleotides outside the gene matches: 4. The CDR3 spans 15 residues. Germline V CDR1 and CDR2: MNHNS, SASEGT. The CDR3 bases are TGTGCCAGCAGGGACAGGGTGTATAGCAATCAGCCCCAGCATTTT. This encodes CASRDRVYSNQPQHF.

The rearrangement links TRBV7-9 to TRBJ2-1; TRBD2 matches at 11 bases. Germline V gene lookup returns CDR1 SEHNR and CDR2 FQNEAQ (reference sequence). CDR3 length: 14 amino acids. Germline trimming cut 5 bases from V and 16 bases from J; bases unmatched to any gene: 13. The CDR3 loop reads CASSLPGLAGGSFF. The CDR3 DNA reads TGTGCCAGCAGCCTCCCCGGGCTAGCGGGAGGAAGTTTCTTC.

The V and J genes are TRBV9 and TRBJ2-1, with TRBD1 matching 7 bases. The ends lost 0 bases at V and 12 bases at J; junction bases unmatched: 6. CDR3 length equals 13 residues. Germline CDR1 and CDR2: SGDLS and YYNGEE. This chain's CDR3 is CASSVEGAEGQFF. The CDR3 DNA sequence: TGTGCCAGCAGCGTAGAGGGGGCTGAGGGGCAGTTCTTC.

This clone is a singleton in its sample. V and J are TRBV7-2 and TRBJ2-2; perhaps D is TRBD1 or TRBD2 (6 bases each). This CDR3 contains 17 residues. V lost 5 bases and J 5 bases, leaving 21 bases between the germline ends. CDR1 is SGHTA, CDR2 FQGNSA, per germline. The CDR3 reads CASSDPQGLTRTGELFF. In DNA form, the CDR3 reads TGTGCCAGCAGCGACCCCCAGGGGCTGACTAGGACCGGGGAGCTGTTTTTT. The full variable domain, with the rest looked up from reference TRBV7-2 and TRBJ2-2, is GAGVSQSPSNKVTEKGKDVELRCDPISGHTALYWYRQSLGQGLEFLIYFQGNSAPDKSGLPSDRFSAERTGGSVSTLTIQRTQQEDSAVYLCASSDPQGLTRTGELFFGEGSRLTVL.